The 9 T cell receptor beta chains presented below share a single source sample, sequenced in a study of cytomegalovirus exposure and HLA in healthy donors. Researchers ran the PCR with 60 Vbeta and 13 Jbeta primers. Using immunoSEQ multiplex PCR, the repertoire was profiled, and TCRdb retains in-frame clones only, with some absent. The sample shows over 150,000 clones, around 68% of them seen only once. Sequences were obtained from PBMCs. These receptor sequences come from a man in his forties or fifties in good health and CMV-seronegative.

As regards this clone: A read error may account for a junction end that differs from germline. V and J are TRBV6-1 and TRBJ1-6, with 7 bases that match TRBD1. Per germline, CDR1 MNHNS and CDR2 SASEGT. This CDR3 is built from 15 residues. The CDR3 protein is CTSSEDRVRNSPLHF. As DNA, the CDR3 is TGTACCAGCAGTGAAGACAGGGTTAGGAATTCACCCCTCCACTTT.

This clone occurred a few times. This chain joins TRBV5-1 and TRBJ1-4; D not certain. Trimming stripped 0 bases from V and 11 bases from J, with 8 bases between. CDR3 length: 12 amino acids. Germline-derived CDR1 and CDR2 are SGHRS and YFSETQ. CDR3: CASSLERGKLFF. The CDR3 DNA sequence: TGCGCCAGCAGCTTGGAGAGAGGGAAACTGTTTTTT.

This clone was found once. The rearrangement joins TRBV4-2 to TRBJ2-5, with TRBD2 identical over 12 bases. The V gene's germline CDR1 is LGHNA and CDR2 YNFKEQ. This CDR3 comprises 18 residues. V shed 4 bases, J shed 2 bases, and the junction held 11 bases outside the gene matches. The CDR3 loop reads CASSLKGLAGGNQETQYF. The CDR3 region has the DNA TGTGCCAGCAGCCTTAAGGGACTAGCGGGCGGAAATCAAGAGACCCAGTACTTC.

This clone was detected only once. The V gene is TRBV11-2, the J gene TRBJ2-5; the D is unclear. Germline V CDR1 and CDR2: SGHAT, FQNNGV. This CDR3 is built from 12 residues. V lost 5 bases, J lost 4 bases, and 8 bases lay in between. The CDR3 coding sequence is TGTGCCAGCAGCCACCTATCAGAGACCCAGTACTTC. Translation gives CASSHLSETQYF.

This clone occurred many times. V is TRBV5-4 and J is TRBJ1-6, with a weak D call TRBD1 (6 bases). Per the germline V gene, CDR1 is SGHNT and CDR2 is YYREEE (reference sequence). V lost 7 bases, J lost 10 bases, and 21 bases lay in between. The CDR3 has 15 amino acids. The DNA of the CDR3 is TGTGCCAGCCCGACGTACTACAGGGCGGAATCACCCCTCCACTTT. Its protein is CASPTYYRAESPLHF.

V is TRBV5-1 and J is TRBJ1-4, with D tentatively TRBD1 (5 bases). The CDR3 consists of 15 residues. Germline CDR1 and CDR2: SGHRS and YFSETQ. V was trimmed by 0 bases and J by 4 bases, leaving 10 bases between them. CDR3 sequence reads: CASSLGQQGNEKLFF. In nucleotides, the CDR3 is TGCGCCAGCAGCTTGGGACAGCAGGGTAATGAAAAACTGTTTTTT.

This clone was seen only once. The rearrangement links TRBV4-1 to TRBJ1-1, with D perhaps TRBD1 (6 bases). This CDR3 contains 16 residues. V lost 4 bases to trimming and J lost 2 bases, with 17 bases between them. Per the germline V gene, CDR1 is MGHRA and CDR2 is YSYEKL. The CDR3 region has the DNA TGCGCCAGCAGCCCAGGGGCTGCGAAGCTAAACACTGAAGCTTTCTTT. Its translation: CASSPGAAKLNTEAFF.

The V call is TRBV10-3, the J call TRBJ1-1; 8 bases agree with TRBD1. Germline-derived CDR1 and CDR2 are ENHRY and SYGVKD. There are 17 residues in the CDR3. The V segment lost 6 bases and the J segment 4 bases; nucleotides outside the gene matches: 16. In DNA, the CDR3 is TGTGCCATCAGCTCTGGACAGGGAGGATTAAAGGGCACTGAAGCTTTCTTT. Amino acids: CAISSGQGGLKGTEAFF.

The CDR3 coding sequence is TGCGCCAGCAGTCCCGGCGCTAGCGGGGGCGAGACCCAGTACTTC. Translated, it gives CASSPGASGGETQYF. V usage is TRBV5-1 and J usage is TRBJ2-5; 10 bases are a match to TRBD2. Per germline, CDR1 SGHRS and CDR2 YFSETQ. The CDR3 sequence is 15 residues long. V trimming: 5 bases; J trimming: 5 bases; junction bases outside the gene matches: 9.